This TCR beta chain was recovered during a study of blood T cell repertoires in COVID-19 (dated by TCRdb to 2018 to 2021). Regarding the research as a whole: Samples covering the acute and convalescent phases of COVID-19 were provided by collaborators in the United States, Italy and Spain. Deeply sampled blood TCRbeta repertoires from subjects exposed to, actively infected with, or recovered from COVID-19 were included in the dataset. Where HLA class I and class II types were available, the types were taken from metadata supplied by the sample provider, not from assay-based typing. The sample metadata nearly always contained a de-identified subject ID, COVID-19 status, age in years and sex. Samples came from the ongoing ImmuneRACE study (first 160 participants) plus 1,254 subjects from 6 global collaborators. The material from the prospective study consisted of cDNA or gDNA derived from T cells, B-cell-depleted T cells, or PBMCs. The repertoires were made available in a free public database intended to serve as a resource for research on the immune response to SARS-CoV-2.

TCRbeta CDR3 regions were amplified from genomic DNA by means of the immunoSEQ Assay, a bias-controlled multiplex PCR. The paper's data handling went like this. Within the assay, amplification of reference gene primers was used to estimate how many nucleated cells each sample contained. To quantify the absolute abundance of each unique TCRbeta CDR3 rearrangement, sequence reads were collapsed and filtered. For each sample, productive Simpson clonality was calculated as the square root of Simpson's diversity index across productive rearrangements. TCRdb holds this immuneACCESS table with in-frame rearrangements only. Some clones are missing; in checked studies, unresolved V genes explain under half, and the rest has no known cause. Clonal size and the V and J genes are those of that table, whereas D and trimming came from the DNA. A total of 70,000 or so clones appear in this sample, 75% to 85% of them only once. The ten largest make up roughly 44% of the sample.

As to this clone: It lacks a known antigen. Base qualities are not at hand, and no much larger clone is one base apart.

CDR3 length: 14 amino acids, cysteine to phenylalanine. Solely the CDR3 DNA is kept, with 42 bases framed from the first base. The germline V gene supplies CDR1 MDHEN and CDR2 SYDVKM. V loses 4 bases, J loses 2 bases, and the germline ends lie 12 bases apart. Whole blood was collected in K2EDTA tubes by collaborating institutions according to the institutions' own protocols. For TCRbeta analysis, collaborator samples were shipped as frozen whole blood, as isolated PBMCs, or as DNA extracted from either sample type. The study at large found these results: The quantity of clinical and demographic metadata differed by source and by participant and was supplied without curation.

Here the chain combines TRBV28 and TRBJ2-7, with the D gene call left open. The material sequenced was peripheral blood. The receptor was derived from a human donor in a cohort sampled during active COVID-19. The nucleotide sequence is TGTGCCAGCAGTTCCACAAATACCGCCTACGAGCAGTACTTC. This yields the protein CASSSTNTAYEQYF.